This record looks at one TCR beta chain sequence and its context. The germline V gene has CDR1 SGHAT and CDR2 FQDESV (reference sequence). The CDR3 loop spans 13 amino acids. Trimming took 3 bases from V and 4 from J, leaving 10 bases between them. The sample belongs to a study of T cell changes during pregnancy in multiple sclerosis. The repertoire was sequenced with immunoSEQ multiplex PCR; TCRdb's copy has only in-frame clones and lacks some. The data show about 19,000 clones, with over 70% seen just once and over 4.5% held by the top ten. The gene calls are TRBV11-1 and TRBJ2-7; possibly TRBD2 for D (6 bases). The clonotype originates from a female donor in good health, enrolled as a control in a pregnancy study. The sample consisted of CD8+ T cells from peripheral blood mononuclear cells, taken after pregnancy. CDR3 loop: CASSLAEGYEQYF. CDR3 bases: TGTGCCAGCAGCTTGGCGGAGGGGTACGAGCAGTACTTC. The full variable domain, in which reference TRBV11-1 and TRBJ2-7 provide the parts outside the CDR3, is EAEVAQSPRYKITEKSQAVAFWCDPISGHATLYWYRQILGQGPELLVQFQDESVVDDSQLPKDRFSAERLKGVDSTLKIQPAELGDSAMYLCASSLAEGYEQYFGPGTRLTVT.